What follows are 13 T cell receptor beta chains derived from one specimen sequenced in a study of cytomegalovirus exposure and HLA in healthy donors. PCR employed 60 Vbeta and 13 Jbeta primers. TCRdb's table, derived via immunoSEQ multiplex PCR, lists solely in-frame clones and lacks some. The profile shows about 200,000 clones, around 77% of them singletons. Input material: PBMCs. These receptors all stem from a young man in good health and CMV-seronegative.

V is TRBV4-1 and J is TRBJ2-7, with D maybe TRBD2 (6 bases). Germline CDR1 is MGHRA and CDR2 is YSYEKL. CDR3 size: 16 residues. The V and J ends lost 4 bases and 5 bases respectively, with 21 bases between them. The CDR3 loop is CASSLGTTGVSHEQYF. The CDR3 DNA is TGCGCCAGCAGCCTGGGGACGACGGGGGTGTCCCACGAGCAGTACTTC.

The chain couples TRBV29-1 to TRBJ2-7, with D possibly being TRBD1 (6 bases). The CDR3 sequence is 15 residues long. Trimming left V 7 bases short and J 6 bases short, with 25 bases between. Looked up from germline, CDR1 is SQVTM and CDR2 is ANQGSEA. The CDR3 loop is CSASKTGITVGEQYF. CDR3 coding DNA: TGCAGCGCTAGCAAGACAGGTATTACGGTCGGCGAGCAGTACTTC.

V gene TRBV10-3 combines with J gene TRBJ2-5, with 9 bases fitting TRBD1. CDR3 length equals 14 residues. Germline trimming cut 6 bases from V and 2 bases from J; bases unmatched to any gene: 4. Per the germline V gene, CDR1 is ENHRY and CDR2 is SYGVKD. For the CDR3, the DNA is TGTGCCATCAGGGGGACAGGGAAGCAAGAGACCCAGTACTTC. Its translation is CAIRGTGKQETQYF.

The J gene is TRBJ2-5, the V gene TRBV29-1; D possibly corresponds to TRBD2 (6 bases). The CDR3 contains 10 residues. Germline V lookup: CDR1 SQVTM, CDR2 ANQGSEA. V lost 4 bases, J lost 11 bases, and 11 bases lay in between. This CDR3 reads CSVVDYRQYF. In DNA, the CDR3 is TGCAGCGTTGTGGACTACCGGCAGTACTTC.

The table lists this clone with a few counts. The chain combines TRBV7-6 with TRBJ2-5; D unresolved. The CDR3 runs 15 residues. CDR1 and CDR2 (germline): SGHVS, FNYEAQ. The V end was cut by 5 bases, the J end by 1 base, with 14 bases between. Here the CDR3 reads CASSTSQYFQETQYF. For the CDR3, the DNA is TGTGCCAGCAGCACCTCACAGTACTTCCAAGAGACCCAGTACTTC.

A note on this clone: The DNA is omitted, as the CDR3 cannot be located on it reliably, and the CDR3 follows TCRdb's listing. The chain's CDR3 is CASSGTVLRGYTF. The V call is TRBV28, the J call TRBJ1-2; the D call TRBD1 from the table was never checked on the DNA. In germline, CDR1 is MDHEN, CDR2 SYDVKM. The CDR3 numbers 13 amino acids, ends counted.

This chain uses TRBV29-1 with TRBJ2-5, with 8 bases matching TRBD2. Germline-derived CDR1 and CDR2 are SQVTM and ANQGSEA. The J segment lost 2 bases and the V segment lost 3 bases, leaving 8 bases of the junction unmatched. This CDR3 spans 15 amino acids. CDR3 DNA sequence: TGCAGCGTTGACCCGGGAGGGATGGTACAAGAGACCCAGTACTTC. As protein: CSVDPGGMVQETQYF.

This chain links TRBV6-1 with TRBJ2-5, with TRBD1 as a possible D gene (6 bases). The CDR3 extends over 15 amino acids. Germline V lookup: CDR1 MNHNS, CDR2 SASEGT. V lost 3 bases and J lost 7, with 18 bases in between. The CDR3 protein is CASSDRRDTLSTQYF. Here the CDR3 DNA reads TGTGCCAGCAGTGACCGACGGGACACCCTCTCGACCCAGTACTTC.

The V call is TRBV30, the J call TRBJ1-1; D is undetermined. Germline V gene sequence: CDR1 GTSNPN, CDR2 SVGIG (reference sequence). The CDR3 is 13 amino acids. The V gene lost 0 bases and the J gene lost 4 bases, with 9 bases spanning the gap. This chain's CDR3 is CAWSVGRVTEAFF. For the CDR3, the DNA is TGTGCCTGGAGTGTAGGCCGGGTCACTGAAGCTTTCTTT.

The chain employs TRBV9 and TRBJ2-1; TRBD2 might be the D (6 bases). Trimming pared 2 bases from V and 6 bases from J, leaving 12 bases between. This CDR3 region has 14 residues. Germline V gives CDR1 SGDLS, CDR2 YYNGEE. This CDR3 is CASSVGTGANEQFF. Written as DNA, the CDR3 is TGTGCCAGCAGCGTCGGGACTGGCGCCAATGAGCAGTTCTTC.

In nucleotides, the CDR3 is TGTGCTAGTGGTTCGACAGGGGAAGAGACCCAGTACTTC. Translating gives CASGSTGEETQYF. The chain combines TRBV12-5 with TRBJ2-5; 8 positions agree with TRBD1. CDR3 length: 13 amino acids. Germline CDR1 is LGHNT and CDR2 is FRNRAP. The ends lost 4 bases at V and 3 bases at J; junction bases unmatched: 1. Supplemented by reference TRBV12-5 and TRBJ2-5, the full variable domain reads DARVTQTPRHKVTEMGQEVTMRCQPILGHNTVFWYRQTMMQGLELLAYFRNRAPLDDSGMPKDRFSAEMPDATLATLKIQPSEPRDSAVYFCASGSTGEETQYFGPGTRLLVL.

About this clone: This specimen includes other DNA sequences encoding the same CDR3. The V and J genes are TRBV5-1 and TRBJ2-7; 10 nucleotides agree with TRBD1. After removal of 2 bases from V and 2 bases from J, the junction contained 1 base not matched to a gene. The CDR3 consists of 14 residues. The germline V gene has CDR1 SGHRS and CDR2 YFSETQ. The CDR3 reads CASSFGTGAYEQYF. The CDR3 DNA follows: TGCGCCAGCAGCTTCGGGACAGGGGCCTACGAGCAGTACTTC.

The rearrangement links TRBV27 to TRBJ2-7, with a tentative D call TRBD1 (6 bases). The germline V gene has CDR1 MNHEY and CDR2 SMNVEV (reference sequence). Trimming stripped 4 bases from V and 1 base from J, with 14 bases between. The length of the CDR3 is 15 residues. CDR3 sequence: CASSSSRTASYEQYF. The DNA of the CDR3 is TGTGCCAGCAGTTCTTCCCGGACAGCATCCTACGAGCAGTACTTC.